Listed below are T cell receptor beta chains from one sample, sequenced in a study of shared clonotypes between healthy human individuals. Some clones are missing from TCRdb's copy, which holds only in-frame ones; the method was immunoSEQ multiplex PCR. The sample records about 2,100,000 clones, 85% to 95% being singletons. The sequencing input was naive CD8+ T cells from PBMCs. All receptors derive from a man aged 18-30 years in good health. Some clones in this sample may be carry-over from other donors' samples. Both conserved end residues are part of each CDR3. The D gene is left open where the match is weak.

v_call d_call cdr3_aa
TRBV5-6 . CASSLLDRDEQYF
TRBV9 . CASSVLTGGTDTQYF
TRBV27 TRBD1 CASSSPTGVNEQFF
TRBV28 . CASSYRDADNQPQHF
TRBV5-1 TRBD2 CASSLRASGYNEQFF
TRBV5-6 . CASSLAGTGRMREQYF
TRBV28 . CASSGRGPFVGYTF
TRBV11-2 . CASSLVARIQETQYF
TRBV28 TRBD1 CASSYLDRGPQYF
TRBV27 . CASSLKKWGFGYEQYF
TRBV18 TRBD1 CASSPPTGRDYGYTF
TRBV6-5 . CASSADEGNTIYF
TRBV2 TRBD2 CASAGTSGKQETQYF
TRBV19 TRBD2 CASSTRASGTTYEQYF
TRBV12-5 . CASGPDSRYTEAFF
TRBV19 . CASHFKGGITEAFF
TRBV7-9 . CASSSWGNEQFF
TRBV19 TRBD2 CASSIGTSGWGGDEQFF
TRBV28 TRBD1 CASRVFSGQGRKELFF
TRBV19 . CASSISDSGANVLTF
TRBV6-6 . CASRGDTTPPYEQYF
TRBV5-1 . CASSLGRASGVSTEAFF
TRBV27 . CASSLSRTYEQYF
TRBV6-1 . CASTEGFSNQPQHF
TRBV9 . CASSATGGNQPQHF
TRBV30 . CAWRPWGAYEQYF
TRBV7-9 . CASGSLGDGQETQYF
TRBV7-3 TRBD2 CASSRRKREPSTDTQYF
TRBV28 . CASTLVGADGYTF
TRBV7-9 . CASSLGQGPSYEQYF
TRBV28 . CASSSGRRYEQYF
TRBV6-6 . CASSYSGGGYTF
TRBV5-6 . CASSRDILSYEQYF
TRBV9 TRBD1 CASSVEGGTGDYEQYF
TRBV30 TRBD1 CAWSWDRLLDGYTF
TRBV4-1 . CASSQGPPRSGPNTGELFF